These T cell receptor beta chains were read from a single sample in a study of shared clonotypes between healthy human individuals. TCRdb's table, derived via immunoSEQ multiplex PCR, lists solely in-frame clones and lacks some. The sample holds about 2.1 million clones, about 93% seen once. Sequencing was carried out using naive CD8+ T cells from PBMCs. These receptor sequences come from a man between 18 and 35 years old in good health. Some clones in this sample may be carry-over from other donors' samples. Both conserved end residues are part of each CDR3. The D gene is left open where the match is weak.

DNA,CDR3,D,V,J
TGCAGCGTTGGACCTAGCTGGTACGAGCAGTACTTC,CSVGPSWYEQYF,-,TRBV29-1,TRBJ2-7
TGTGCCAGGGGACTAGCGCGCACAGATACGCAGTATTTT,CARGLARTDTQYF,TRBD2,TRBV30,TRBJ2-3
TGTGCCAGCAGTTATTCTCAGGGAGAATTCTCCTACGAGCAGTACTTC,CASSYSQGEFSYEQYF,-,TRBV6-6,TRBJ2-7
TGTGCCAGCAGTTTAGCGGGAGGGTTGACCGGGGAGCTGTTTTTT,CASSLAGGLTGELFF,TRBD2,TRBV27,TRBJ2-2
TGTGCCAGCAGTTTTCATATTTCCGGGGAGCTGTTTTTT,CASSFHISGELFF,-,TRBV28,TRBJ2-2
TGTGCCAGCTCACCATGGGGGTCCCTAGAGACCCAGTACTTC,CASSPWGSLETQYF,-,TRBV18,TRBJ2-5
TGTGCCAGCAGGGGGCGGGGGAAATATGAAAAACTGTTTTTT,CASRGRGKYEKLFF,-,TRBV28,TRBJ1-4
TGTGCCAGCAGTTTTCTAGGGGCCCCATCTGGAGCCTACGAGCAGTACTTC,CASSFLGAPSGAYEQYF,-,TRBV27,TRBJ2-7
TGTGCCAGCAGTTTATTGGGGGGCTGGGGGGATACTGAAGCTTTCTTT,CASSLLGGWGDTEAFF,-,TRBV28,TRBJ1-1
TGTGCCAGCAGCCTCCACGGTTCCTCCTACGAGCAGTACTTC,CASSLHGSSYEQYF,-,TRBV7-2,TRBJ2-7
TGTGCCAGCAGCTTAGAGTACAGGGGGCTAGCGGGGGTCTCCTACGAGCAGTACTTC,CASSLEYRGLAGVSYEQYF,-,TRBV11-2,TRBJ2-7